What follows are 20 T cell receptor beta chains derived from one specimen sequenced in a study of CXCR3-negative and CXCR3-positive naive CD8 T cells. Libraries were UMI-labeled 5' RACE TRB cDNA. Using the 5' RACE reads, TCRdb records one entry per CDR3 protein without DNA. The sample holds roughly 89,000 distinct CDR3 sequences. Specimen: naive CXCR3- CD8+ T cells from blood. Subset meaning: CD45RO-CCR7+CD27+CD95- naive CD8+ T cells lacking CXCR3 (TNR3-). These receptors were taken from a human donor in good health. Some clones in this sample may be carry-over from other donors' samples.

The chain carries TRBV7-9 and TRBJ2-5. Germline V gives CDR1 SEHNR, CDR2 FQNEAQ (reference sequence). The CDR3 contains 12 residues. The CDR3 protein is CASSLDGSIQYF.

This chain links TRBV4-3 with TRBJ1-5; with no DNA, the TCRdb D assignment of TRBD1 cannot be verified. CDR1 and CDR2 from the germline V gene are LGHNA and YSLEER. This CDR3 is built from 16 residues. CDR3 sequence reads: CASSQDLRGGGQPQHF.

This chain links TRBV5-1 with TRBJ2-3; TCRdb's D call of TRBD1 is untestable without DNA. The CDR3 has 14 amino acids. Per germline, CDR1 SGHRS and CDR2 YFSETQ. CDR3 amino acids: CASSLLQGGDTQYF.

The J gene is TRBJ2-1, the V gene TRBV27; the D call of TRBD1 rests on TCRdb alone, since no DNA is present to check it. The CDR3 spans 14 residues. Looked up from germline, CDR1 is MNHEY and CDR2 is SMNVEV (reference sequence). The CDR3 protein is CASSPRTVIDEQFF.

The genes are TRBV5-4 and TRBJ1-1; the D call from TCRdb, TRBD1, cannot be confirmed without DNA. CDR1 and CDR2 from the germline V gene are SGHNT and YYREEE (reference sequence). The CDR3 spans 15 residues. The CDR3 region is CASSLSAGGITEAFF.

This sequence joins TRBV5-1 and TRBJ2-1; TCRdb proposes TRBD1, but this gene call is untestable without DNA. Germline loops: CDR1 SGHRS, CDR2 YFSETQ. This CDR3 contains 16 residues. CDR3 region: CASSLRRDGAYNEQFF.

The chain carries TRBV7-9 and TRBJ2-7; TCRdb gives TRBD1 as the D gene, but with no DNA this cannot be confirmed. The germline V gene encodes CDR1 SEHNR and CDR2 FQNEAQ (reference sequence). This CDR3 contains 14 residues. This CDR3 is CASSLGQGPNEQYF.

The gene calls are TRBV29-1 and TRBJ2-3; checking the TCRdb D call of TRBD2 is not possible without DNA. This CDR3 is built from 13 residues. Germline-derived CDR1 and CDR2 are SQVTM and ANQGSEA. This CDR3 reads CSVCLAGGDTQYF.

This CDR3 reads CASSLGPSLVYEQYF. This chain uses TRBV11-1 with TRBJ2-7; TCRdb returns TRBD1, unconfirmable since there is no DNA. The CDR3 spans 15 residues. Germline loops: CDR1 SGHAT, CDR2 FQDESV (reference sequence).

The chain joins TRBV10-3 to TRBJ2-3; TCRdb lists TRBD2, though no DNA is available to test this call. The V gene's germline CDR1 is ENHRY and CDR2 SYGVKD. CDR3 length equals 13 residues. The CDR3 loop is CAISVLVLDTQYF.

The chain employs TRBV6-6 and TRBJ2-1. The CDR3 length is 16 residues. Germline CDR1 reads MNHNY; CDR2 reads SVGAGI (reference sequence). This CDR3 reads CASSYSDLSSYNEQFF.

CDR3 protein: CASSPIVGLAGAQETQYF. This chain connects TRBV6-5 to TRBJ2-5; TCRdb calls TRBD2, which cannot be checked without DNA. This CDR3 contains 18 residues. Germline V gene lookup returns CDR1 MNHEY and CDR2 SVGAGI.

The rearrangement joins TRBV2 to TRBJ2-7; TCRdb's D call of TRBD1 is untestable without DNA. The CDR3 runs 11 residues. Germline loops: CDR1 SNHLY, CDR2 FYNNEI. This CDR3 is CASSPGSEQYF.

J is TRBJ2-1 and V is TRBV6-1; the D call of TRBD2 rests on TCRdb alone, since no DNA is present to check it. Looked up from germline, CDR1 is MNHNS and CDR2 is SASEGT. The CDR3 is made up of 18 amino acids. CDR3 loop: CASGDVGRTQRIYNEQFF.

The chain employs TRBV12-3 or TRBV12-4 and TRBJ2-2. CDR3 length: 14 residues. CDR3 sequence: CASSLGSYTGELFF.

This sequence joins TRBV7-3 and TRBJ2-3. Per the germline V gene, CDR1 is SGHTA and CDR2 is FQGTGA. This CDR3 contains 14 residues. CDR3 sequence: CASSAMDGTDTQYF.

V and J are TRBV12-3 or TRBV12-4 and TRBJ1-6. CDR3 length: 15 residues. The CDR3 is CASSPPGLTNSPLHF.

The CDR3: CSVESQGEGYGYTF. This chain uses TRBV29-1 with TRBJ1-2; TCRdb calls TRBD1, which cannot be checked without DNA. From germline, CDR1 is SQVTM and CDR2 ANQGSEA. This CDR3 comprises 14 residues. The entire variable domain, with the rest obtained from reference TRBV29-1 and TRBJ1-2, is as follows: SAVISQKPSRDICQRGTSLTIQCQVDSQVTMMFWYRQQPGQSLTLIATANQGSEATYESGFVIDKFPISRPNLTFSTLTVSNMSPEDSSIYLCSVESQGEGYGYTFGSGTRLTVV.

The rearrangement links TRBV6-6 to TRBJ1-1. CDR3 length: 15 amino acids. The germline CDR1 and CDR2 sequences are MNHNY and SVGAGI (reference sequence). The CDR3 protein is CASSYSNETPTEAFF.

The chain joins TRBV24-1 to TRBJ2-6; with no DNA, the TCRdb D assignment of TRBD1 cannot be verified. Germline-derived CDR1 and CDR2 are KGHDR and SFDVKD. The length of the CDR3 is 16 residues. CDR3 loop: CATEPSWGTGANVLTF.